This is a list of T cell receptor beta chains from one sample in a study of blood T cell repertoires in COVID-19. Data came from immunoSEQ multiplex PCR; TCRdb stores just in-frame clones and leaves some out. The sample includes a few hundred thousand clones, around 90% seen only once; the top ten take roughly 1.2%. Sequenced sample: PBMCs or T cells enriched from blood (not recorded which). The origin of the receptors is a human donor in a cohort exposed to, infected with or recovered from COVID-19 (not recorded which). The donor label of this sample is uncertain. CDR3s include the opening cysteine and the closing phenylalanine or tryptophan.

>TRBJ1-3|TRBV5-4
CASSLASGSSGNTIYF
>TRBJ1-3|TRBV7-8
CASSPDRGGGNTIYF
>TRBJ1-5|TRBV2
CASATGGGNQPQHF
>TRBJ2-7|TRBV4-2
CASSPLVGPYEQYF
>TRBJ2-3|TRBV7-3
CASSSSVSGGDDTQYF
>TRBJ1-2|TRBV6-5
CATRTGVGDGYTF
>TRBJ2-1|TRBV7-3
CASSLKSGVYNEQFF
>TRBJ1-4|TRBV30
CAWRRAGRGSALFF
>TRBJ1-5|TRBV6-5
CASSIRDRYQPQHF
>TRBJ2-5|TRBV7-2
CASSSSRETQYF
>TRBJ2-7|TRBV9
CASSELVKSEQYF
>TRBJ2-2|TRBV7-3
CASSAGNTGELFF
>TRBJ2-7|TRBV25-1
CASRGDRGYRYEQYF
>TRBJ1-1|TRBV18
CASSPPGGALGTEAFF
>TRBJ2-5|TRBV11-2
CASSFLRGEEETQYF
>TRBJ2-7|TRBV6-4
CASRDIIYEQYF
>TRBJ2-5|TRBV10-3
CAISRLAGGEETQYF
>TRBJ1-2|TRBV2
CASRPDSNYGYTF
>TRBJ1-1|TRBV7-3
CASSLNAGNPEAFF